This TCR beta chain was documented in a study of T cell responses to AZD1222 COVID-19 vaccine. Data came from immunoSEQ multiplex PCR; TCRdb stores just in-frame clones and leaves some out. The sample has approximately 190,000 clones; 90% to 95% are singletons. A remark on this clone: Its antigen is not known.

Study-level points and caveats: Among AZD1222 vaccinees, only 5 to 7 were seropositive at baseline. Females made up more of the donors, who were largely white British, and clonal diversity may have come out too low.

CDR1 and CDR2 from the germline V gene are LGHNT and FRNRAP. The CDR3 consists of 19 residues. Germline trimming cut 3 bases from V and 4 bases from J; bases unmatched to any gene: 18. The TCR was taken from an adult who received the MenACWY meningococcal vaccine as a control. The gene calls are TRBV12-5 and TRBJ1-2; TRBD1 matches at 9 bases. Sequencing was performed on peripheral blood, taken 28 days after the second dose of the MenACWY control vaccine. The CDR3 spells CASGFGTGGDRSRGYGYTF. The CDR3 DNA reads TGTGCTAGTGGTTTTGGAACAGGGGGCGACCGGAGCCGCGGCTATGGCTACACCTTC.